This T cell receptor beta chain was captured by sequencing in a study of blood T cell repertoires in COVID-19. The table came from immunoSEQ multiplex PCR; TCRdb's copy has only in-frame clones and leaves some out. The sample records roughly 190,000 clones, roughly 86% being singletons. V lost 2 bases and J lost 4; bases outside the gene matches: 0. The CDR3 covers 13 residues. Germline V gene data show CDR1 as SGHNT and CDR2 as YENEEA. Sequencing used peripheral blood. This chain joins TRBV11-3 and TRBJ1-1; 8 bases are shared with TRBD1. This clonotype was obtained from an older man with acute or convalescent COVID-19. The CDR3 DNA is TGTGCCAGCAGCTTACAGGGGGCCACTGAAGCTTTCTTT. Translated: CASSLQGATEAFF.